This T cell receptor (beta chain) was captured in a study of CD8 T cells in ankylosing spondylitis. Trimming shortened V by 1 base and J by 2 bases, and 7 bases separated the two germline ends. This CDR3 is built from 13 residues. The germline gives CDR1 SGHRS, CDR2 YFSETQ. TCRdb re-analysed the 5' RACE reads in MiXCR, keeping a single row per CDR3 protein. The data show 35,000 to 50,000 distinct CDR3 sequences, around 10% seen once. This clonotype was seen at least ten times. Material: blood, either unsorted or a sorted T cell fraction (not recorded which). The receptor was isolated from a male donor with ankylosing spondylitis or in good health (not recorded which). The chain carries TRBV5-1 and TRBJ2-7; D is unresolved. DNA for the CDR3: TGCGCCAGCAGCTTGATGGGTGCCTACGAGCAGTACTTC. Amino acid sequence: CASSLMGAYEQYF.